The source of this T cell receptor beta chain is a study of blood T cell repertoires in COVID-19. On the study more broadly: Samples came from the United States, Italy and Spain, spanning acute and convalescent COVID-19. From T cells, B-cell-depleted T cells, or PBMCs came the material, which was cDNA or gDNA.

Using immunoSEQ multiplex PCR, the repertoire was profiled, and TCRdb retains in-frame clones only, with some absent. The table shows some 170,000 clones, with around 76% occurring only once. Germline CDR1 and CDR2: MNHEY and SVGAGI. The CDR3 loop spans 13 amino acids. V was clipped by 7 bases and J by 2 bases, with 9 bases between them. The receptor comes from a woman aged 70-85 years with acute or convalescent COVID-19. Sequences were obtained from peripheral blood. The chain carries TRBV6-5 and TRBJ2-1; no reliable D call. CDR3 sequence: CASNVGPYNEQFF. As DNA, the CDR3 is TGTGCCAGCAACGTGGGCCCCTACAATGAGCAGTTCTTC.